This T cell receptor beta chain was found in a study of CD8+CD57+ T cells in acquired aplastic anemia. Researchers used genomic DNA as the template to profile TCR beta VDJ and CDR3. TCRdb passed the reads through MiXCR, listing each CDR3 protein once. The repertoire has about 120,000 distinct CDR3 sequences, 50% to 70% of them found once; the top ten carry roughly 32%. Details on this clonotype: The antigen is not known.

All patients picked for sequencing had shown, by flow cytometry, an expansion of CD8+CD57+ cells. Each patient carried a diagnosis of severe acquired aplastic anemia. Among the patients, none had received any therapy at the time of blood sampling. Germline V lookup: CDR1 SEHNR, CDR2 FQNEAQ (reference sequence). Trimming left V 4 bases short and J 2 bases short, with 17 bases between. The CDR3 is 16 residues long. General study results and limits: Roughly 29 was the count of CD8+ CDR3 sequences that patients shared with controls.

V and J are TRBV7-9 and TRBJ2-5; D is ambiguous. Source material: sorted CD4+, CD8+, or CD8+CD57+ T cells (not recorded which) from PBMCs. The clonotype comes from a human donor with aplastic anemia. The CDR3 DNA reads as TGTGCCAGCAGCTCTAACCCGGGCAGACAACAAGAGACCCAGTACTTC. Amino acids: CASSSNPGRQQETQYF.